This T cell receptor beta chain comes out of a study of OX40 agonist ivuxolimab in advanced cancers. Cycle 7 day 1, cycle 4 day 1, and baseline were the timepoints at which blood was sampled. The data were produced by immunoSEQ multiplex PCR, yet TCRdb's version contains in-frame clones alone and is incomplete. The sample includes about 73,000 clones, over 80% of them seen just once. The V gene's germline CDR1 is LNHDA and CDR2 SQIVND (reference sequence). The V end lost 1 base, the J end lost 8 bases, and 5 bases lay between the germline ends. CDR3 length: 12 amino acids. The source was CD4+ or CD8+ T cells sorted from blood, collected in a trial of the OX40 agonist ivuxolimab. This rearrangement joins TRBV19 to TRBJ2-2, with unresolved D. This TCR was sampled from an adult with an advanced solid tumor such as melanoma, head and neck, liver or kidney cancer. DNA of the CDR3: TGTGCCAGTAGTATAGGGAGTGGGGAGCTGTTTTTT. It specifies CASSIGSGELFF.